The 9 T cell receptor beta chains below all came from one sample that was sequenced in a study of CD8 T cells in ankylosing spondylitis. TCRdb re-analysed the 5' RACE reads in MiXCR, keeping a single row per CDR3 protein. The sample has 350,000 to 400,000 distinct CDR3 sequences, approximately 20% seen once. The sequencing sample was made of blood, either unsorted or a sorted T cell fraction (not recorded which). These receptors all come from a male donor with ankylosing spondylitis or in good health (not recorded which).

This clonotype was recorded many times. The chain couples TRBV29-1 to TRBJ2-7; maybe TRBD1 (6 bases). V lost 1 base, J lost 1 base, and 11 bases lay in between. Germline V gene lookup returns CDR1 SQVTM and CDR2 ANQGSEA. This CDR3 has 14 amino acids. The DNA for the CDR3 is TGCAGCGTTGAAGGTCAGGACAGTTCCTACGAGCAGTACTTC. Translation gives CSVEGQDSSYEQYF.

The chain carries TRBV7-8 and TRBJ2-3; the match to TRBD2 covers 12 bases. Unmatched junction bases numbered 7, after V lost 4 bases and J lost 2 bases. Per germline, CDR1 SGHVS and CDR2 FQNEAQ. The CDR3 runs to 17 residues. CDR3 protein: CASSSRTSGEVTDTQYF. CDR3 in DNA: TGTGCCAGCAGCTCGCGGACTAGCGGGGAAGTCACAGATACGCAGTATTTT.

The chain uses TRBV28 and TRBJ2-7; 7 positions agree with TRBD1. The CDR3 sequence is 14 residues long. CDR1 is MDHEN, CDR2 SYDVKM, per germline. The V gene end was trimmed by 5 bases and the J gene end by 1 base; junction bases not matched to a gene: 5. This chain's CDR3 is CASSNRGKSYEQYF. The CDR3 bases are TGTGCCAGCAGTAACAGGGGCAAGTCCTACGAGCAGTACTTC.

This clonotype occurred once. The chain carries TRBV4-1 and TRBJ2-1; TRBD1 matches 8 bases. V shed 1 base, J shed 8 bases, and the junction held 7 bases outside the gene matches. The CDR3 totals 15 residues. The germline V gene encodes CDR1 MGHRA and CDR2 YSYEKL. The CDR3 sequence is CASSQAGGSSDEQFF. CDR3 nucleotides: TGCGCCAGCAGCCAAGCAGGGGGCAGCTCAGATGAGCAGTTCTTC.

This clonotype was seen a few times. This CDR3 reads CATSSWDQETQYF. DNA for the CDR3: TGTGCCACCAGTTCATGGGACCAAGAGACCCAGTACTTC. The chain recombines TRBV24-1 with TRBJ2-5; D not certain. The CDR3 consists of 13 residues. Between the trimmed V and J ends, which lost 6 bases and 0 bases, there was a span of 7 bases. Germline-derived CDR1 and CDR2 are KGHDR and SFDVKD.

This chain connects TRBV14 to TRBJ2-7; TRBD2 matches at 12 bases. The CDR3 sequence is 16 residues long. CDR1 and CDR2 from the germline V gene are SGHDN and FVKESK. Germline trimming cut 5 bases from V and 0 bases from J; bases unmatched to any gene: 5. Here the CDR3 DNA reads TGTGCCAGCAGCTTTGGACTAGCGGGGTTCTCCTACGAGCAGTACTTC. Amino acid sequence: CASSFGLAGFSYEQYF.

The chain joins TRBV7-9 to TRBJ2-3, with D uncertain. This CDR3 is 13 amino acids long. The germline CDR1 and CDR2 sequences are SEHNR and FQNEAQ (reference sequence). V was pared by 3 bases and J by 2 bases, with 6 bases between. The CDR3 loop reads CASSFPATDTQYF. CDR3 nucleotides: TGTGCCAGCAGCTTTCCTGCCACAGATACGCAGTATTTT.

The chain links TRBV24-1 to TRBJ2-4, with D perhaps TRBD1 (6 bases). CDR1 and CDR2 from the germline V gene are KGHDR and SFDVKD. Trimming shortened V by 7 bases and J by 8 bases, and 17 bases separated the two germline ends. This CDR3 comprises 14 residues. The CDR3 nucleotides are TGTGCCACCAGCCCGAACAGGGACGGTGACATTCAGTACTTC. Its protein product is CATSPNRDGDIQYF.

The chain carries TRBV4-1 and TRBJ2-5; no reliable D call. The germline CDR1 and CDR2 sequences are MGHRA and YSYEKL. The CDR3 spans 14 residues. Trimming pared 3 bases from V and 5 bases from J, leaving 13 bases between. DNA for the CDR3: TGCGCCAGCAGCCAGGGCCACCGTCCGGAGACCCAGTACTTC. It is translated as CASSQGHRPETQYF.